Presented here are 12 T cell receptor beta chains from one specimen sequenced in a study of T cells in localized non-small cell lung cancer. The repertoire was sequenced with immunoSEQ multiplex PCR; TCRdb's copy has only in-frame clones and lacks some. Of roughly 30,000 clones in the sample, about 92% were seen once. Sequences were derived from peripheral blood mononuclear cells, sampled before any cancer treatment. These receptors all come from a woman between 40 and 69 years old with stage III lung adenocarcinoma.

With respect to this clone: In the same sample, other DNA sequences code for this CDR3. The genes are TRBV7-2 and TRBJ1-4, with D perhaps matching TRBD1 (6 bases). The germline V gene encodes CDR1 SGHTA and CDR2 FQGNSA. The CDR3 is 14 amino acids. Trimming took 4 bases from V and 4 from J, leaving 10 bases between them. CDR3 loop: CASSSRGLNEKLFF. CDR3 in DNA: TGTGCCAGCAGCTCCAGGGGCCTTAATGAAAAACTGTTTTTT.

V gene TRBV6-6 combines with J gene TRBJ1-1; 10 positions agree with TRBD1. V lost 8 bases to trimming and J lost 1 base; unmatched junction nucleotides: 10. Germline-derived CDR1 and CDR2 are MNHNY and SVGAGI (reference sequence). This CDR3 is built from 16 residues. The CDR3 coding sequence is TGTGCCAGCGATCGGGGGACAGGGGTAGAGAACACTGAAGCTTTCTTT. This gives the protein CASDRGTGVENTEAFF.

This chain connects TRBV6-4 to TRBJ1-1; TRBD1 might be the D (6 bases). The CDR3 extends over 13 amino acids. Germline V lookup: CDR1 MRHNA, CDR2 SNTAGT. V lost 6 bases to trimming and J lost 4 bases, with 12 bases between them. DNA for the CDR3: TGTGCCAGCAGCAGGGGTCCTGGCACTGAAGCTTTCTTT. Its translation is CASSRGPGTEAFF.

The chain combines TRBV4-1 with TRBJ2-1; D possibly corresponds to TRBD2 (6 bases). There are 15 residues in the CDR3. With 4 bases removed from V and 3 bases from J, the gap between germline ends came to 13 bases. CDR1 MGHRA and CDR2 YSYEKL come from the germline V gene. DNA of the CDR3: TGCGCCAGCAGCCGAAACAGCGGGTACTACAATGAGCAGTTCTTC. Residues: CASSRNSGYYNEQFF.

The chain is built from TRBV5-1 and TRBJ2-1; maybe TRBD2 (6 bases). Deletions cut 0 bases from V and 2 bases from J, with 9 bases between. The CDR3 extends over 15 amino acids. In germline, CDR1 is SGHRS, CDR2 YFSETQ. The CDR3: CASSLERTTYNEQFF. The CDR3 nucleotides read TGCGCCAGCAGCTTGGAACGGACTACCTACAATGAGCAGTTCTTC.

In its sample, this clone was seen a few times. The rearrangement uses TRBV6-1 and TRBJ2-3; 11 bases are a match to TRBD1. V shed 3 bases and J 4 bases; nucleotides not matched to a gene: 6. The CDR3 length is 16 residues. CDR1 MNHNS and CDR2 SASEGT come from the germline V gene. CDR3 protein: CASSDREGQGADTQYF. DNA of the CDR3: TGTGCCAGCAGTGATCGTGAGGGACAGGGGGCAGATACGCAGTATTTT.

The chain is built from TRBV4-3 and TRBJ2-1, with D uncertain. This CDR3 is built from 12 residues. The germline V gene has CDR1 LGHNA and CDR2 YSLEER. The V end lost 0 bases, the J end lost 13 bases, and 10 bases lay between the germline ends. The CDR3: CASSQEGSRQFF. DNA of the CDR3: TGCGCCAGCAGCCAAGAGGGATCACGCCAGTTCTTC.

CDR3 DNA sequence: TGTGCCAGCAGTCAAGACAGGGCCCAGTACTTC. Translation: CASSQDRAQYF. The V gene is TRBV6-1, the J gene TRBJ2-5, with 7 nucleotides matching TRBD1. The V segment lost 5 bases and the J segment 9 bases; nucleotides outside the gene matches: 3. This CDR3 is 11 amino acids long. Germline loops: CDR1 MNHNS, CDR2 SASEGT.

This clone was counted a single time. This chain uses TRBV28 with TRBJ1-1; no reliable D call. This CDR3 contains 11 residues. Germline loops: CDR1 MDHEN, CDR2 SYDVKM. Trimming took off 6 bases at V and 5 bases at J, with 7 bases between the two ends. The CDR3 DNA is TGTGCCAGCAGGTCCATAACTGAAGCTTTCTTT. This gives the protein CASRSITEAFF.

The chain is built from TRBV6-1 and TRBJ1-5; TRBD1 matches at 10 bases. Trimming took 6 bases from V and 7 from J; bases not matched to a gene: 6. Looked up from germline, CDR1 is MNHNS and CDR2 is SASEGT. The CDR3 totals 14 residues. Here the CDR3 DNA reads TGTGCCAGCAGCCGGGACAGGGGATACCAGCCCCAGCATTTT. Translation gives CASSRDRGYQPQHF.

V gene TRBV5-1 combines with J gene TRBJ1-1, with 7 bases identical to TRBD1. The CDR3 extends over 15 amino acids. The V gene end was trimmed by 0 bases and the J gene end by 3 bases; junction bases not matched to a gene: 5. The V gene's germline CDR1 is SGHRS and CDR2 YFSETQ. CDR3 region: CASSLGTRGDTEAFF. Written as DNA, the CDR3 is TGCGCCAGCAGCTTGGGTACCAGGGGGGACACTGAAGCTTTCTTT.

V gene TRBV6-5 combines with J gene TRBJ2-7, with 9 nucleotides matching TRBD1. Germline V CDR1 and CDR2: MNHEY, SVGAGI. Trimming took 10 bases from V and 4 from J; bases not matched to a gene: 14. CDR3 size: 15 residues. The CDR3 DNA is TGTGCCACCTACTCTCGAGGGACAGGGATGTACGAGCAGTACTTC. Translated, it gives CATYSRGTGMYEQYF.